A single T cell receptor (beta chain) is shown here with its context. CDR1 and CDR2 from the germline V gene are SGHRS and YFSETQ. The CDR3 loop spans 15 amino acids. V lost 2 bases to trimming and J lost 4 bases; unmatched junction nucleotides: 6. Some clones are missing from TCRdb's copy, which holds only in-frame ones; the method was immunoSEQ multiplex PCR. The sample lists about 220,000 clones; around 82% were seen once. The sample originates from a study of blood T cell repertoires in COVID-19. The clonotype comes from a woman between 65 and 79 years old with acute or convalescent COVID-19. The sample taken for sequencing was peripheral blood. J is TRBJ2-1 and V is TRBV5-1, with TRBD1 matching over 7 bases. Written as DNA, the CDR3 is TGCGCCAGCAGCTTAGCCGGGACAGATTACAATGAGCAGTTCTTC. This gives the protein CASSLAGTDYNEQFF.